These 14 T cell receptor beta chains were all obtained from the same sample, sequenced in a study of long-term antiretroviral therapy in people with HIV. The run of the v3.0 immunoSEQ assay was at survey level. Profiled with immunoSEQ multiplex PCR; TCRdb holds only in-frame clones, not every one. This table has tens of thousands of clones, about 80% appearing once. Sequencing used unsorted PBMCs, obtained 0.3 years after starting antiretroviral therapy. All receptors come from a man in his forties or fifties with HIV.

This clone was observed a single time. The chain employs TRBV13 and TRBJ2-7; no reliable D call. V lost 5 bases and J 2 bases, leaving 16 bases between the germline ends. The CDR3 loop spans 15 amino acids. Looked up from germline, CDR1 is PRHDT and CDR2 is FYEKMQ (reference sequence). The chain's CDR3 is CASSRPLRPTYEQYF. The CDR3 DNA sequence: TGTGCCAGCAGCCGTCCCCTGAGGCCCACCTACGAGCAGTACTTC. Looking up the rest from reference TRBV13 and TRBJ2-7 gives the full variable domain: AAGVIQSPRHLIKEKRETATLKCYPIPRHDTVYWYQQGPGQDPQFLISFYEKMQSDKGSIPDRFSAQQFSDYHSELNMSSLELGDSALYFCASSRPLRPTYEQYFGPGTRLTVT.

This sequence joins TRBV18 and TRBJ1-3, with D uncertain. The V gene's germline CDR1 is KGHSH and CDR2 LQKENI. This CDR3 comprises 17 residues. Trimming left V 8 bases short and J 0 bases short, with 20 bases between. The CDR3 region is CASAELGLSYSGNTIYF. The CDR3 nucleotides are TGTGCCAGCGCAGAATTAGGGCTCAGCTACTCTGGAAACACCATATATTTT.

This clone appeared once. This sequence joins TRBV30 and TRBJ2-7, with no clear D. V dropped 0 bases and J dropped 2 bases, with 8 bases sitting between them. Germline V gene data show CDR1 as GTSNPN and CDR2 as SVGIG (reference sequence). This CDR3 is 13 amino acids long. CDR3 nucleotides: TGTGCCTGGAGTGTGGAAATGACCTACGAGCAGTACTTC. Translation gives CAWSVEMTYEQYF.

The V call is TRBV7-8, the J call TRBJ2-7, with a tentative D call TRBD1 (5 bases). Trimming shortened V by 1 base and J by 4 bases, and 17 bases separated the two germline ends. The CDR3 sequence is 16 residues long. From germline, CDR1 is SGHVS and CDR2 FQNEAQ. In DNA, the CDR3 is TGTGCCAGCAGCTTAGTTCCCCCTCCAGGGTCGTACGAGCAGTACTTC. Encoded protein: CASSLVPPPGSYEQYF.

The sample holds one count of this clone. The chain uses TRBV7-9 and TRBJ1-1; D perhaps matches TRBD1 (5 bases). Trimming removed 3 bases from V and 6 bases from J, with 11 bases in between. The CDR3 runs 13 residues. Germline values: CDR1 SEHNR, CDR2 FQNEAQ (reference sequence). This CDR3 is CASSFGAEAEAFF. CDR3 coding DNA: TGTGCCAGCAGCTTCGGGGCTGAGGCTGAAGCTTTCTTT.

The V gene is TRBV14, the J gene TRBJ2-3; no definite D call. V was shortened by 5 bases and J by 2 bases, with 14 bases between the two germline ends. Germline V gene sequence: CDR1 SGHDN, CDR2 FVKESK. The CDR3 is made up of 15 amino acids. The CDR3 here is CASSLRRRSTDTQYF. DNA of the CDR3: TGTGCCAGCAGCTTACGACGGAGATCCACAGATACGCAGTATTTT. Filled out from reference TRBV14 and TRBJ2-3, the complete variable domain reads EAGVTQFPSHSVIEKGQTVTLRCDPISGHDNLYWYRRVMGKEIKFLLHFVKESKQDESGMPNNRFLAERTGGTYSTLKVQPAELEDSGVYFCASSLRRRSTDTQYFGPGTRLTVL.

The gene calls are TRBV6-1 and TRBJ2-3; D is unresolved. This CDR3 spans 14 amino acids. The V and J ends lost 2 bases and 4 bases respectively, with 10 bases between them. Germline-derived CDR1 and CDR2 are MNHNS and SASEGT. DNA for the CDR3: TGTGCCAGCAGTGAAAGAGTAGGGCCAGATACGCAGTATTTT. Its translation is CASSERVGPDTQYF.

The rearrangement joins TRBV7-8 to TRBJ2-7, with 13 positions matching TRBD2. Germline CDR1 SGHVS, CDR2 FQNEAQ. The CDR3 spans 15 residues. J was trimmed by 1 base and V by 4 bases; bases with no gene match: 1. The DNA of the CDR3 is TGTGCCAGCAGCTCGGGACTAGCGGGATCCTACGAGCAGTACTTC. Translating it yields CASSSGLAGSYEQYF.

J is TRBJ1-2 and V is TRBV28; 8 nucleotides agree with TRBD1. CDR1 is MDHEN, CDR2 SYDVKM, per germline. The V segment lost 8 bases and the J segment 4 bases; nucleotides outside the gene matches: 9. The CDR3 runs 14 residues. The CDR3 reads CASGRGQGGYGYTF. The CDR3 region has the DNA TGTGCCAGCGGCAGGGGGCAGGGGGGCTATGGCTACACCTTC.

The genes are TRBV5-4 and TRBJ1-2; 8 bases are shared with TRBD1. The length of the CDR3 is 14 residues. The V gene's germline CDR1 is SGHNT and CDR2 YYREEE (reference sequence). The ends lost 4 bases at V and 6 bases at J; junction bases unmatched: 8. CDR3 region: CASSPRQGANGYTF. CDR3 DNA: TGTGCCAGCAGCCCACGGCAGGGGGCTAATGGCTACACCTTC.

The gene calls are TRBV5-1 and TRBJ1-4; tentative D call: TRBD1 (6 bases). V dropped 0 bases and J dropped 7 bases, with 16 bases sitting between them. The germline gives CDR1 SGHRS, CDR2 YFSETQ. There are 16 residues in the CDR3. The CDR3 reads CASSLGAQGGSEKLFF. As DNA, the CDR3 is TGCGCCAGCAGCTTGGGGGCCCAAGGGGGAAGTGAAAAACTGTTTTTT.

The chain couples TRBV27 to TRBJ2-5; no clear D gene. The germline CDR1 and CDR2 sequences are MNHEY and SMNVEV (reference sequence). V gave up 6 bases and J gave up 5 bases, with 10 bases separating them. The CDR3 is 12 residues long. The CDR3 coding sequence is TGTGCCAGCAGGAGACCCGGGGAGACCCAGTACTTC. Translated, it gives CASRRPGETQYF.

The chain recombines TRBV5-6 with TRBJ2-1; D is unresolved. In germline, CDR1 is SGHDT, CDR2 YYEEEE. This CDR3 is 12 amino acids long. V dropped 4 bases and J dropped 4 bases, with 6 bases sitting between them. CDR3: CASSLIYNEQFF. CDR3 nucleotides: TGTGCCAGCAGCCTGATTTACAATGAGCAGTTCTTC. Full variable domain (rest looked up from reference TRBV5-6 and TRBJ2-1): DAGVTQSPTHLIKTRGQQVTLRCSPKSGHDTVSWYQQALGQGPQFIFQYYEEEERQRGNFPDRFSGHQFPNYSSELNVNALLLGDSALYLCASSLIYNEQFFGPGTRLTVL.

The CDR3 reads CASSAARTGYTF. The CDR3 DNA sequence: TGTGCCAGCAGTGCTGCCCGGACGGGCTACACCTTC. This chain uses TRBV2 with TRBJ1-2; D remains ambiguous. V lost 4 bases and J lost 8, with 11 bases in between. Germline V gene lookup returns CDR1 SNHLY and CDR2 FYNNEI. This CDR3 is 12 amino acids long.